Listed below are T cell receptor beta chains from one sample, sequenced in a study of blood T cell repertoires in COVID-19. Profiling relied on immunoSEQ multiplex PCR, and the TCRdb table lists in-frame clones only, not all of them. This sample has 250,000 to 300,000 clones, with 88% found just once. The source material was peripheral blood. These receptors all come from a woman aged 30 to 39 with COVID-19, enrolled during active disease. Both conserved end residues are part of each CDR3. A D gene is named only where the DNA matches it firmly. Part of the rows lack a size; the others show once, few, many or a class for expanded clones.

cdr3_nt	cdr3_aa	v_call	clone_size	d_call	j_call
TGTGCCTGGAAGGGCGGGAGGGCCAAAGAGCAGTACTTC	CAWKGGRAKEQYF	TRBV30	NA	TRBD2	TRBJ2-7
TGTGCCAGCAGTTACACCCGCAGAGGGGAGACCCAGTACTTC	CASSYTRRGETQYF	TRBV6-2/TRBV6-3	NA	NA	TRBJ2-5
TGTGCCACCAGTGATTTCACAGGGGACAGCTCCTACAATGAGCAGTTCTTC	CATSDFTGDSSYNEQFF	TRBV24-1	NA	TRBD1	TRBJ2-1
TGTGCCAGCAGCTTAGGTCCGGGAGGGTCAGATACGCAGTATTTT	CASSLGPGGSDTQYF	TRBV7-6	NA	TRBD2	TRBJ2-3
TGCGCCAGCAGCCACCTCAGCGGGAGGGCCCCTAGCACAGATACGCAGTATTTT	CASSHLSGRAPSTDTQYF	TRBV4-1	NA	TRBD2	TRBJ2-3
TGTGCCAGCTCAGCAAGAACAGCTAACGCTATCTATGGCTACACCTTC	CASSARTANAIYGYTF	TRBV18	NA	NA	TRBJ1-2
TGTGCCAGCAGTTTGGGCAGTGAGCAGTTCTTC	CASSLGSEQFF	TRBV12-3/TRBV12-4	NA	NA	TRBJ2-1
TGTGCCAGCAGCCCGGGGGTCGATAATTCACCCCTCCACTTT	CASSPGVDNSPLHF	TRBV4-2	NA	NA	TRBJ1-6
TGCGCCAGCAGTGTAGGACAGGGGAACTATGGCTACACCTTC	CASSVGQGNYGYTF	TRBV10-2	few	TRBD1	TRBJ1-2
TGTGCCAGCACATGGCCTGCTAGCACAGATACGCAGTATTTT	CASTWPASTDTQYF	TRBV2	NA	NA	TRBJ2-3
TGTGCCAGCAGCCTAAAGCACCTAGCGGGAGGGCCCCATCGTCACGAGCAGTACTTC	CASSLKHLAGGPHRHEQYF	TRBV11-2	NA	TRBD2	TRBJ2-7
TGTGCCATCAACACAGGGTTGAACACAGATACGCAGTATTTT	CAINTGLNTDTQYF	TRBV10-3	NA	NA	TRBJ2-3
TGTGCCAGTACCTCCTCCGGGACAGAGAGCTCCTACGAGCAGTACTTC	CASTSSGTESSYEQYF	TRBV19	NA	TRBD1	TRBJ2-7
TGTGCCAGCAGCTGGAGGGACAGCGACGAGCAGTACTTC	CASSWRDSDEQYF	TRBV7-9	NA	NA	TRBJ2-7
TGCAGCGTAGGGACAGGGCACGAGCAGTACTTC	CSVGTGHEQYF	TRBV29-1	NA	TRBD1	TRBJ2-7
TGTGCCAGCAGCTTAGGTTATCTCGAGCAGTACTTC	CASSLGYLEQYF	TRBV7-9	NA	NA	TRBJ2-7
TGTGCCAGCAGTACGACAGGGATCCAAGAGACCCAGTACTTC	CASSTTGIQETQYF	TRBV7-2	NA	TRBD1	TRBJ2-5
TGTGCCAGCAGTGAAAACAGGGGAGGCGAAAAACTGTTTTTT	CASSENRGGEKLFF	TRBV2	NA	TRBD1	TRBJ1-4
TGTGCCAGCAGAGCGACAGGGCTCTCTAACTATGGCTACACCTTC	CASRATGLSNYGYTF	TRBV6-1	NA	TRBD1	TRBJ1-2
TGTGCCAGCAGTCAGGACAGGCCACCTCACTACGAGCAGTACTTC	CASSQDRPPHYEQYF	TRBV28	NA	TRBD1	TRBJ2-7
TGTGCCACCAGCAGAGATGGGGAGGGGGTCGGATTCTACGAGCAGTACTTC	CATSRDGEGVGFYEQYF	TRBV15	once	NA	TRBJ2-7
TGTGCCAGCAGCAAAGAGGTGGGACTAGCGGCCCGGCAGTTCTTC	CASSKEVGLAARQFF	TRBV21-1	NA	NA	TRBJ2-1
TGTGCCAGCAGCCCCTTTGAGGCGAGCGTAACCCAGTACTTC	CASSPFEASVTQYF	TRBV5-8	NA	NA	TRBJ2-5
TGTGCCAGCAGCGTGGAGGGAAACTCGAGGAGATTCTTT	CASSVEGNSRRFF	TRBV9	few	NA	TRBJ1-1
TGTGCCAGCAGCCCAATCCGGACTAGCGCGTACGAGCAGTACTTC	CASSPIRTSAYEQYF	TRBV11-2	NA	TRBD2	TRBJ2-7
TGTGCCAGCTCACCCGGCTGGACATCCCACGAGCAGTACTTC	CASSPGWTSHEQYF	TRBV18	NA	NA	TRBJ2-7
TGCGCCAGCAGCCGGACAGGGTCAAATGAGCAGTTCTTC	CASSRTGSNEQFF	TRBV10-1	NA	TRBD1	TRBJ2-1
TGTGCCAGCACAGGGATGAATGCCGGGGCCAACGTCCTGACTTTC	CASTGMNAGANVLTF	TRBV6-5	NA	NA	TRBJ2-6
TGTGCCAGCACGGGTTCAGAGGATGGCTACACCTTC	CASTGSEDGYTF	TRBV3-1/TRBV3-2	NA	NA	TRBJ1-2
TGTGCCAGTAGTATAGGTGGCTGGACAGGGGGGTTCAATGAGCAGTTCTTC	CASSIGGWTGGFNEQFF	TRBV19	NA	TRBD1	TRBJ2-1
TGTGCCAGCAGCTTACAGGATGGAGGTTCACCCCTCCACTTT	CASSLQDGGSPLHF	TRBV7-8	once	NA	TRBJ1-6
TGTGCCAGCGGTACGGTTACTATAGGCTACACCTTC	CASGTVTIGYTF	TRBV28	NA	NA	TRBJ1-2
TGTGCCAGCAGTTCCGGACTAGCGGGTTGGGATGAGCAGTTCTTC	CASSSGLAGWDEQFF	TRBV28	NA	TRBD2	TRBJ2-1
TGTGCCAGCAGCGGGGGGACAGGGTGGCAGCCCCAGCATTTT	CASSGGTGWQPQHF	TRBV7-2	NA	TRBD1	TRBJ1-5
TGCGCCAGCAGCCAAAGCGCCAGCGGGAGGGCCGGGGGCAATGAGCAGTTCTTC	CASSQSASGRAGGNEQFF	TRBV4-1	NA	TRBD2	TRBJ2-1
TGTGCCAGCAGCTCAGAACAGGGGCTTACGCAGTATTTT	CASSSEQGLTQYF	TRBV5-4	NA	TRBD1	TRBJ2-3
TGTGCCAGCAGCTTGTTTGAATCGGACTGGGGCAATCAGCCCCAGCATTTT	CASSLFESDWGNQPQHF	TRBV5-8	NA	NA	TRBJ1-5
TGCGCCAGCTCCCTCCCGGGACAGGGGGATAGCGGACAAGAGACCCAGTACTTC	CASSLPGQGDSGQETQYF	TRBV5-1	NA	TRBD1	TRBJ2-5
TGTGCCAGAAGAGGGGGACAGGTGAATGAAAAACTGTTTTTT	CARRGGQVNEKLFF	TRBV7-3	NA	TRBD1	TRBJ1-4
TGTGCCAGCAGCGTAGGAGGGTACGGACCCGTTAATGAAAAACTGTTTTTT	CASSVGGYGPVNEKLFF	TRBV9	NA	NA	TRBJ1-4